This T cell receptor beta chain was captured in a study of cytomegalovirus exposure and HLA in healthy donors. Study-level points and caveats: TCR beta V- and J-gene trimming was later associated with a missense DCLRE1C variant.

About this clone: What it binds is not known.

PCR primers comprised 60 Vbeta and 13 Jbeta primers. The data were produced by immunoSEQ multiplex PCR, yet TCRdb's version contains in-frame clones alone and is incomplete. The sample carries under 200,000 clones, roughly 83% recorded once. Germline V gives CDR1 SGHNT, CDR2 YENEEA. Trimming removed 10 bases at V and 9 bases at J, with 19 bases between. The CDR3 has 13 amino acids. The material sequenced was PBMCs. This receptor was obtained from a boy between 2 and 10 years old in good health and CMV-seronegative. The rearrangement links TRBV11-3 to TRBJ2-1; the D gene is possibly TRBD2 (5 bases). CDR3 DNA sequence: TGTGCCACTTCTGATTCCCGGGCGGGTGAGCAGTTCTTC. Its protein is CATSDSRAGEQFF.